A single sample is the source of the 16 T cell receptor beta chains below, sequenced in a study of Ad26.COV2.S vaccination and SARS-CoV-2 variants. Clones were sequenced by immunoSEQ multiplex PCR, and TCRdb holds only the in-frame ones, with some missing. The table records about 400,000 clones, around nine tenths of them present only once. Described treatment: about 20 received Ad26.COV2.S at low or high dose, single or two shots; a few received placebo; per-sample allocation not given. Repertoires come from day 63 after the first vaccine or placebo injection. The starting material was peripheral blood, obtained in a trial of Ad26.COV2.S vaccine versus placebo. The receptors originated from a person aged 18-65 years who received the Ad26.COV2.S COVID-19 vaccine or a placebo.

This chain uses TRBV15 with TRBJ2-5; the D is unclear. CDR1 and CDR2 (germline): LNHNV, YYDKDF (reference sequence). The CDR3 covers 13 residues. Trimming removed 0 bases from V and 9 bases from J, with 11 bases in between. CDR3 protein: CATSRDYSLAQYF. CDR3 in DNA: TGTGCCACCAGCAGAGATTACAGTTTGGCCCAGTACTTC.

The chain recombines TRBV28 with TRBJ1-5; D is unclear. CDR3 length: 12 amino acids. Trimming pared 3 bases from V and 5 bases from J, leaving 5 bases between. The germline CDR1 and CDR2 sequences are MDHEN and SYDVKM. Here the CDR3 DNA reads TGTGCCAGCAGTTTGGAGGATCAGCCCCAGCATTTT. As protein: CASSLEDQPQHF.

V and J are TRBV2 and TRBJ2-5, with TRBD1 matching 7 bases. Germline trimming cut 9 bases from V and 5 bases from J; bases unmatched to any gene: 15. The CDR3 covers 15 residues. Germline V gene data show CDR1 as SNHLY and CDR2 as FYNNEI. CDR3 nucleotide sequence: TGTGCCAGAGAACACTACGGACAGGTCAGGGAGACCCAGTACTTC. This translates into CAREHYGQVRETQYF.

This sequence joins TRBV5-4 and TRBJ2-2; D remains ambiguous. This CDR3 is 15 amino acids long. Trimming took off 0 bases at V and 2 bases at J, with 8 bases between the two ends. Germline CDR1 and CDR2: SGHNT and YYREEE (reference sequence). CDR3: CASSLEGLNTGELFF. The CDR3 nucleotides are TGTGCCAGCAGCTTGGAGGGTCTCAACACCGGGGAGCTGTTTTTT. The whole variable domain, remainder taken from reference TRBV5-4 and TRBJ2-2, is ETGVTQSPTHLIKTRGQQVTLRCSSQSGHNTVSWYQQALGQGPQFIFQYYREEENGRGNFPPRFSGLQFPNYSSELNVNALELDDSALYLCASSLEGLNTGELFFGEGSRLTVL.

The genes are TRBV27 and TRBJ1-2, with TRBD1 matching 8 bases. With V trimmed by 5 bases and J by 2 bases, 10 bases remained unmatched. CDR3 size: 16 residues. The V gene's germline CDR1 is MNHEY and CDR2 SMNVEV (reference sequence). CDR3: CASSESGTGFNYGYTF. CDR3 nucleotide sequence: TGTGCCAGCAGTGAATCCGGGACAGGTTTCAACTATGGCTACACCTTC.

The chain carries TRBV4-1 and TRBJ1-1, with D perhaps matching TRBD1 (5 bases). The V gene's germline CDR1 is MGHRA and CDR2 YSYEKL. V dropped 1 base and J dropped 2 bases, with 14 bases sitting between them. CDR3 length: 16 amino acids. CDR3: CASSQGGAGVNTEAFF. CDR3 sequence (DNA): TGCGCCAGCAGCCAAGGTGGGGCGGGTGTAAACACTGAAGCTTTCTTT.

This rearrangement joins TRBV3-1 (or the pseudogene TRBV3-2) to TRBJ2-7; D not resolved. Germline V gene lookup returns CDR1 LGHDT and CDR2 YNNKEL (reference sequence). V gave up 0 bases and J gave up 5 bases, with 11 bases separating them. The CDR3 is 14 amino acids. In nucleotides, the CDR3 is TGTGCCAGCAGCCAAGAATGGTATCTCCACGAGCAGTACTTC. It is translated as CASSQEWYLHEQYF.

V usage is TRBV5-1 and J usage is TRBJ2-2; 9 bases fit TRBD2. This CDR3 has 16 amino acids. V lost 2 bases to trimming and J lost 5 bases; unmatched junction nucleotides: 7. Germline lookup yields CDR1 SGHRS and CDR2 YFSETQ. The CDR3: CASSFFGAGGTGELFF. CDR3 sequence (DNA): TGCGCCAGCAGCTTCTTTGGTGCGGGAGGGACCGGGGAGCTGTTTTTT.

This sequence joins TRBV9 and TRBJ2-7; 7 bases are shared with TRBD1. The CDR3 totals 15 residues. Losses at the gene ends were 3 bases for V and 0 bases for J; bases not matched to a gene: 6. Germline V gene data show CDR1 as SGDLS and CDR2 as YYNGEE. This CDR3 reads CASSGPGQLSYEQYF. CDR3 nucleotide sequence: TGTGCCAGCAGCGGACCGGGACAGCTCTCCTACGAGCAGTACTTC.

The chain couples TRBV5-1 to TRBJ2-1; 8 bases fit TRBD2. Germline trimming cut 4 bases from V and 2 bases from J; bases unmatched to any gene: 11. The length of the CDR3 is 17 residues. CDR1 and CDR2 from the germline V gene are SGHRS and YFSETQ. The CDR3 DNA reads as TGCGCCAGCAGCAAAACCGGGACTAGAAGTCCCTACAATGAGCAGTTCTTC. Residues: CASSKTGTRSPYNEQFF.

This rearrangement joins TRBV5-6 to TRBJ2-7; TRBD2 matches 9 bases. Trimming removed 1 base from V and 7 bases from J; junction bases left unmatched: 9. Germline assignment: CDR1 SGHDT and CDR2 YYEEEE. The CDR3 has 15 residues. The CDR3 region is CASSLMTSGREEQYF. As DNA, the CDR3 is TGTGCCAGCAGCTTGATGACTAGCGGTAGAGAAGAGCAGTACTTC.

This sequence joins TRBV3-1 (or the pseudogene TRBV3-2) and TRBJ1-1; D not certain. The CDR3 runs to 13 residues. Germline assignment: CDR1 LGHDT and CDR2 YNNKEL (reference sequence). V lost 7 bases, J lost 0 bases, and 9 bases lay in between. As DNA, the CDR3 is TGTGCCAGCACGAGTCTCATGAACACTGAAGCTTTCTTT. This sequence encodes CASTSLMNTEAFF.

This clone has ten or more counts. V usage is TRBV9 and J usage is TRBJ1-2; TRBD1 aligns across 9 bases. The trim removed 3 bases at V and 1 base at J, leaving 10 bases unmatched. The V gene's germline CDR1 is SGDLS and CDR2 YYNGEE. This CDR3 has 17 amino acids. CDR3 amino acids: CASSEPGQGRFNYGYTF. CDR3 DNA sequence: TGTGCCAGCAGCGAACCGGGACAGGGAAGATTTAACTATGGCTACACCTTC.

This clone was detected ten times or more. The chain joins TRBV5-6 to TRBJ1-1, with 10 positions matching TRBD1. The length of the CDR3 is 15 residues. J gave up 5 bases and V 1 base, and 5 bases lay outside the gene matches. CDR1 and CDR2 from the germline V gene are SGHDT and YYEEEE. CDR3 coding DNA: TGTGCCAGCAGCTTGTTCGGGACAGGGGATACTGAAGCTTTCTTT. Translated, it gives CASSLFGTGDTEAFF.

The rearrangement links TRBV4-1 to TRBJ2-2; possibly TRBD2 for D (6 bases). Trimming stripped 0 bases from V and 6 bases from J, with 11 bases between. CDR3 size: 15 residues. CDR1 MGHRA and CDR2 YSYEKL come from the germline V gene. The DNA of the CDR3 is TGCGCCAGCAGCCAAGATCCTGGAGGGCCCGGGGAGCTGTTTTTT. Protein: CASSQDPGGPGELFF.

V gene TRBV27 combines with J gene TRBJ2-1, with D unresolved. CDR1 is MNHEY, CDR2 SMNVEV, per germline (reference sequence). Between the trimmed V and J ends, which lost 7 bases and 0 bases, there was a span of 4 bases. The CDR3 sequence is 12 residues long. Written as DNA, the CDR3 is TGTGCCAGCACCGGCTCCTACAATGAGCAGTTCTTC. Residues: CASTGSYNEQFF.